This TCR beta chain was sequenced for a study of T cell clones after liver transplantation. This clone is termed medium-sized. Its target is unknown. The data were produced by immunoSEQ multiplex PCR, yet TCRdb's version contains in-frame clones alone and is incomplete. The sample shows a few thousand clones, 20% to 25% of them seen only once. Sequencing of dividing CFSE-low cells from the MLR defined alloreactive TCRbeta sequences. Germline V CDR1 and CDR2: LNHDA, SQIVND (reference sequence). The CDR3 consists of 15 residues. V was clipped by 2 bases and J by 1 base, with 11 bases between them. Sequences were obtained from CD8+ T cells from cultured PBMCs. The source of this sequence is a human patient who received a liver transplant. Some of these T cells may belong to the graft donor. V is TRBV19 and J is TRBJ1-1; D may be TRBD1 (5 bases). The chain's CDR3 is CASSISQGGNTEAFF. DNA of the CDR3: TGTGCCAGTAGTATAAGTCAGGGAGGGAACACTGAAGCTTTCTTT.